This T cell receptor beta chain was recorded in a study of blood T cell repertoires in COVID-19. Study details: There were acute and convalescent COVID-19 samples, and they came from the United States, Italy and Spain.

Libraries were prepared by immunoSEQ multiplex PCR; TCRdb keeps only in-frame clonotypes and omits some of them. In the table there are around 100,000 clones, just over 90% of which are singletons. The CDR3 totals 15 residues. V lost 2 bases and J 5 bases, leaving 16 bases between the germline ends. Looked up from germline, CDR1 is PRHDT and CDR2 is FYEKMQ (reference sequence). This TCR was sampled from a man between 50 and 59 years old with acute or convalescent COVID-19. This rearrangement joins TRBV13 to TRBJ2-7; D is perhaps TRBD1 (7 bases). The sample consisted of peripheral blood. CDR3 sequence reads: CASSLRRQGGHEQYF. The CDR3 DNA follows: TGTGCCAGCAGCTTACGGCGACAGGGAGGCCACGAGCAGTACTTC.